Below, 3 T cell receptor beta chains from the same sample are listed, as sequenced in a study of Ad26.COV2.S vaccination and SARS-CoV-2 variants. Assay used: immunoSEQ multiplex PCR; TCRdb lists only in-frame clones, some missing. Counted here are about 390,000 clones, about 90% occurring once; the ten biggest clones make up 1.5% to 2%. Stated treatment: around 19 received Ad26.COV2.S at low or high dose, single or two shots; roughly five received placebo; per-sample allocation not given. Repertoires come from day 63 after the first vaccine or placebo injection. The source material was peripheral blood, sampled in a trial of Ad26.COV2.S vaccine versus placebo. Receptors originate from a person between 18 and 60 years old who received the Ad26.COV2.S COVID-19 vaccine or a placebo.

This clone appeared once. The CDR3 DNA is TGCAGCGTTCATGACAGGGGGCTGAGAGGCTACACCTTC. Amino acids: CSVHDRGLRGYTF. V and J are TRBV29-1 and TRBJ1-2; 10 nucleotides match TRBD1. Unmatched junction bases numbered 8, after V lost 5 bases and J lost 8 bases. The germline V gene has CDR1 SQVTM and CDR2 ANQGSEA. The CDR3 is 13 amino acids. Complete variable domain (other parts from reference TRBV29-1 and TRBJ1-2): SAVISQKPSRDICQRGTSLTIQCQVDSQVTMMFWYRQQPGQSLTLIATANQGSEATYESGFVIDKFPISRPNLTFSTLTVSNMSPEDSSIYLCSVHDRGLRGYTFGSGTRLTVV.

The chain joins TRBV7-9 to TRBJ1-1, with 7 bases aligning to TRBD1. The V segment lost 2 bases and the J segment 4 bases; nucleotides outside the gene matches: 7. Germline CDR1 is SEHNR and CDR2 is FQNEAQ (reference sequence). The CDR3 runs to 15 residues. CDR3 sequence: CASSLSSGGSTEAFF. The CDR3 bases are TGTGCCAGCAGCTTATCCTCAGGGGGAAGCACTGAAGCTTTCTTT.

The chain combines TRBV2 with TRBJ1-3; a possible D gene is TRBD1 (5 bases). The germline V and J ends were trimmed by 9 bases and 0 bases, with 12 bases remaining between them. The CDR3 is 14 residues long. The V gene's germline CDR1 is SNHLY and CDR2 FYNNEI. The CDR3 nucleotides are TGTGCCAGGACAGTTGGGAGCTCTGGAAACACCATATATTTT. Amino acids: CARTVGSSGNTIYF.